Presented here are 19 T cell receptor beta chains from one specimen sequenced in a study of graft-versus-host responses after intestinal transplantation (dated by TCRdb to 2020 to 2023). Libraries were built with the immunoSEQ multiplex PCR assay. TCRdb mirrors the immuneACCESS table, restricted to in-frame sequences. Some clones are absent from its copies; in checked studies, under half trace to an unresolved V gene, and the reason for the others is unknown. In this sample the table shows some 41,000 clones, about 89% of which occur a single time. The ten largest clones add up to approximately 2.2% of the sample. Source: PBMCs, taken around 330 days after intestinal transplant. The origin of the receptors is a human patient who received an intestinal transplant, so some T cells may come from the graft donor.

This chain joins TRBV2 and TRBJ2-7; 9 bases agree with TRBD2. The CDR3 is 13 amino acids. V was clipped by 11 bases and J by 2 bases; unmatched bases: 7. The germline CDR1 and CDR2 sequences are SNHLY and FYNNEI. CDR3 amino acids: CAVETSGAYEQYF. The CDR3 DNA reads as TGTGCCGTAGAGACTAGCGGTGCCTACGAGCAGTACTTC.

The chain uses TRBV6-1 and TRBJ1-6, with D perhaps matching TRBD1 (6 bases). V dropped 6 bases and J dropped 7 bases, with 10 bases sitting between them. Germline V gives CDR1 MNHNS, CDR2 SASEGT. This CDR3 is 13 amino acids long. The CDR3 DNA reads TGTGCCAGCAGGCGGACAGCAAATTCACCCCTCCACTTT. This codes for CASRRTANSPLHF.

The chain combines TRBV2 with TRBJ2-5; no firm D call. The DNA end is a closer match to TRBJ2-7, so the J assignment may be wrong. The length of the CDR3 is 11 residues. From germline, CDR1 is SNHLY and CDR2 FYNNEI. CDR3 region: CASTPGPEQYF. The CDR3 nucleotides are TGTGCCAGCACCCCCGGACCCGAGCAGTACTTC.

The gene calls are TRBV29-1 and TRBJ1-1; D is unresolved. V was pared by 6 bases and J by 0 bases, with 17 bases between. Looked up from germline, CDR1 is SQVTM and CDR2 is ANQGSEA. The length of the CDR3 is 15 residues. CDR3 residues: CSVGAAGFMNTEAFF. CDR3 in DNA: TGCAGCGTCGGCGCGGCGGGCTTTATGAACACTGAAGCTTTCTTT.

This clone was seen more than once but under ten times. V is TRBV25-1 and J is TRBJ2-3, with D tentatively TRBD2 (6 bases). Trimming stripped 2 bases from V and 1 base from J, with 13 bases between. Germline V lookup: CDR1 MGHDK, CDR2 SYGVNS. The CDR3 contains 16 residues. In DNA form, the CDR3 reads TGTGCCAGCAGTGAAATGGCGGGGACCGGCACAGATACGCAGTATTTT. Protein: CASSEMAGTGTDTQYF.

The count of this clone is one. The chain employs TRBV6-6 and TRBJ1-6; D is possibly TRBD1 (5 bases). The V gene lost 6 bases and the J gene lost 6 bases, with 15 bases spanning the gap. The CDR3 runs to 15 residues. The germline gives CDR1 MNHNY, CDR2 SVGAGI (reference sequence). CDR3 protein: CASSTEGRLNSPLHF. DNA of the CDR3: TGTGCCAGCAGCACCGAGGGGCGCCTTAATTCACCCCTCCACTTT.

The chain couples TRBV2 to TRBJ2-2, with a tentative D call TRBD2 (6 bases). The CDR3 is made up of 14 amino acids. Germline V gives CDR1 SNHLY, CDR2 FYNNEI. V was shortened by 1 base and J by 6 bases, with 9 bases between the two germline ends. In DNA, the CDR3 is TGTGCCAGCAGTGAAGAGGGACTTGCCGGGGAGCTGTTTTTT. Translation: CASSEEGLAGELFF.

This chain joins TRBV2 and TRBJ2-3, with a possible D match to TRBD1 (5 bases). V was trimmed by 8 bases and J by 2 bases, leaving 8 bases between them. Germline loops: CDR1 SNHLY, CDR2 FYNNEI. The CDR3 is made up of 12 amino acids. Here the CDR3 reads CASQGDTDTQYF. CDR3 nucleotides: TGTGCCAGCCAGGGCGACACAGATACGCAGTATTTT.

This chain joins TRBV5-6 and TRBJ1-2; D unresolved. This CDR3 is 13 amino acids long. V lost 0 bases and J lost 3, with 6 bases in between. Per germline, CDR1 SGHDT and CDR2 YYEEEE. CDR3 DNA: TGTGCCAGCAGCTTGGGGGCGGACTATGGCTACACCTTC. This encodes CASSLGADYGYTF.

The chain uses TRBV6-5 and TRBJ2-7, with 7 bases lining up with TRBD1. This CDR3 region has 14 residues. The germline CDR1 and CDR2 sequences are MNHEY and SVGAGI. Unmatched junction bases numbered 3, after V lost 4 bases and J lost 0 bases. The CDR3 DNA reads TGTGCCAGCAGTTTACGGGACAGCTCCTACGAGCAGTACTTC. It translates to CASSLRDSSYEQYF.

The V gene is TRBV6-6, the J gene TRBJ2-1, with D perhaps given as TRBD1 or TRBD2 (6 bases each). The CDR3 contains 16 residues. Germline loops: CDR1 MNHNY, CDR2 SVGAGI (reference sequence). V lost 5 bases to trimming and J lost 2 bases, with 16 bases between them. The CDR3 sequence is CASSRLGGQTYNEQFF. For the CDR3, the DNA is TGTGCCAGCAGTCGTCTCGGGGGCCAGACCTACAATGAGCAGTTCTTC.

The chain recombines TRBV5-1 with TRBJ2-7; D remains unclear. The ends were cut back, 0 bases at V and 1 base at J, with 14 bases in the middle. CDR1 SGHRS and CDR2 YFSETQ come from the germline V gene. The CDR3 covers 16 residues. CDR3 in amino acids: CASSLDPGVGSYEQYF. As DNA, the CDR3 is TGCGCCAGCAGCTTGGATCCCGGTGTAGGGTCCTACGAGCAGTACTTC.

The chain combines TRBV6-5 with TRBJ1-1; maybe TRBD1 (6 bases). This CDR3 contains 12 residues. Germline V gene lookup returns CDR1 MNHEY and CDR2 SVGAGI. The V end lost 5 bases, the J end lost 8 bases, and 12 bases lay between the germline ends. CDR3 nucleotide sequence: TGTGCCAGCAGTACCGACAGGCGGGAAGCTTTCTTT. Its translation: CASSTDRREAFF.

The chain couples TRBV27 to TRBJ1-4; the match to TRBD1 covers 8 bases. CDR1 MNHEY and CDR2 SMNVEV come from the germline V gene (reference sequence). This CDR3 comprises 14 residues. With 2 bases clipped from V and 8 bases from J, the junction kept 4 bases outside the gene matches. In nucleotides, the CDR3 is TGTGCCAGCAGTTTAACAGGGGGAGGAGAAAAACTGTTTTTT. It codes for CASSLTGGGEKLFF.

The genes are TRBV2 and TRBJ2-6, with 8 bases that match TRBD1. CDR3 length: 17 amino acids. Germline trimming cut 6 bases from V and 3 bases from J; bases unmatched to any gene: 10. CDR1 SNHLY and CDR2 FYNNEI come from the germline V gene. This CDR3 is CASSPGGPYSGANVLTF. The CDR3 DNA is TGTGCCAGCAGCCCAGGGGGCCCCTATAGTGGGGCCAACGTCCTGACTTTC.

The rearrangement uses TRBV6-1 and TRBJ2-1; 7 positions agree with TRBD2. Trimming at V came to 6 bases and at J to 2 bases, leaving 4 bases not matched to a gene. The CDR3 spans 14 residues. Germline V gene data show CDR1 as MNHNS and CDR2 as SASEGT. The CDR3 region is CASRLAVPYNEQFF. The CDR3 DNA reads TGTGCCAGCAGGCTAGCGGTCCCCTACAATGAGCAGTTCTTC.

The chain has TRBV6-5 and TRBJ2-7, with D unresolved. The germline CDR1 and CDR2 sequences are MNHEY and SVGAGI. Between the trimmed V and J ends, which lost 5 bases and 2 bases, there was a span of 16 bases. This CDR3 comprises 15 residues. The CDR3 spells CASSAIAIGAYEQYF. CDR3 DNA sequence: TGTGCCAGCAGTGCCATCGCTATAGGAGCCTACGAGCAGTACTTC.

This chain connects TRBV10-2 to TRBJ1-1; D might be TRBD1 (6 bases). The CDR3 loop spans 14 amino acids. Trimming left V 7 bases short and J 4 bases short, with 16 bases between. CDR1 is WSHSY, CDR2 SAAADI, per germline. CDR3 nucleotide sequence: TGCGCCAGCACGGAGGGGGGCGCGAGCACTGAAGCTTTCTTT. It yields the protein CASTEGGASTEAFF.

The rearrangement uses TRBV15 and TRBJ2-1, with D uncertain. V lost 1 base and J 12 bases, leaving 13 bases between the germline ends. This CDR3 region has 13 residues. CDR1 is LNHNV and CDR2 is YYDKDF in the germline V gene (reference sequence). CDR3 protein: CATSRGPGFVQFF. DNA of the CDR3: TGTGCCACCAGCAGAGGCCCAGGATTCGTGCAGTTCTTC.